This T cell receptor beta chain originates from a study of cytomegalovirus exposure and HLA in healthy donors (dated 2017 in TCRdb). Context from the whole study: According to an earlier analysis of around 600 of the donors, 200 million or so T cells yielded 117 million unique TCR beta sequences and about 280 Gb of sequence data. Every repertoire in the discovery cohort had been generated on one and the same sequencing platform. To predict cytomegalovirus infection status, the study combined high-throughput TCR immunosequencing, statistical association of individual TCRs with disease status, and machine learning. Five DR-DQ haplotypes were treated as single units for association and clustering because of strong linkage in the cohort. Using immunosequencing, the study profiled T cell repertoires from approximately 700 subjects and related those repertoires to cytomegalovirus serostatus. Donor age, sex, ethnicity and CMV serostatus were collected together with the repertoire data. The study aimed to test whether signatures of past pathogen exposure could be identified by cataloging public T cell receptors. The number of typed donors differed by locus: roughly 620-640 for A, B, C, DRB1 and DQB1; 500 to 550 for DQA1; approximately 600 for DPA1; and some 470 for DPB1. Genome-wide SNP genotypes for about 65% of the 666 donors were used in a later genetic analysis, which treated that subset as a discovery cohort. In a later analysis, previously published TCR beta repertoires from roughly 710 donors were re-analyzed and high-resolution HLA genotyping was added so that TCR occurrence patterns could be studied. Class I and class II HLA loci were covered by the typing at four-digit resolution. Among the roughly 400 genotyped donors, around 81% belonged to the genetic ancestry cluster associated with self-reported Caucasian donors. In an earlier analysis of 587 of the donors, high-throughput TCR beta sequencing was used to judge whether each TCR beta V gene segment behaved as functional or pseudogenic. Along with the approximately 700-subject first cohort, a separate validation cohort of some 130 different subjects was used. Among almost 400 genotyped donors of the cohort, an average of 235,054 unique TCR beta nucleotide sequences were sequenced per donor, around a sixth of them non-productive. Rather than using new phenotypic data, the later analysis identified candidate immune exposures from TCR beta sequences and from how often those sequences occurred across donors. An early release covering 550 to 700 HLA-typed donors comprised 300 to 350 gigabases of sequencing data and approximately 80 million unique TCR sequences.

The cohort consisted of approximately 690 healthy bone marrow donors. At the time of sampling, every cohort member was nominally healthy, though immune exposures that went unrecorded were likely present. The donor was CMV seronegative and belonged to the group of 320 or so seronegative cohort members. Each donor provided a peripheral blood sample, and peripheral blood mononuclear cells were used for TCR beta sequencing. The Qiagen DNeasy Blood Extraction Kit was used to extract genomic DNA from the blood cell samples. The library relied on the immunoSEQ multiplex PCR assay. The multiplex PCR relied on a mix of 60 forward primers for TCR Vbeta segments and 13 reverse primers for TCR Jbeta segments. The CDR3 region of rearranged TCR beta genes was amplified from genomic DNA by a multiplex PCR assay. The amplified TCR beta libraries were sequenced on the Illumina HiSeq System as 87-base-pair reads. As for the authors' bioinformatics: In a later analysis, some 80 million unique TCR beta chains were counted across the roughly 670 repertoires, and approximately 9.9 million of these chains were shared by at least two donors. To remove PCR and sequencing errors, raw reads were error-corrected and collapsed into unique sequences using a nearest-neighbor algorithm that merged closely related sequences. Alignment of CDR3 sequences to IMGT reference sequences was used to assign V, D and J gene segments. Each retained sequence needed at least a six-nucleotide match to both a V gene segment and a J gene segment. Rearrangements were classified as productive when the CDR3 lacked stop codons and remained in frame with V and J, and all other rearrangements were classified as non-productive. CDR3 was defined by IMGT convention, running from the second conserved V-encoded cysteine to the conserved J-encoded phenylalanine. In an earlier analysis of roughly 580 of the donors, sequences lacking an unambiguous match to a single V gene segment were excluded. In an earlier analysis of a few hundred of the donors, V segments were called functional above 56.7% productive rearrangements and were called segregating when the between-donor standard deviation exceeded 5%. A statistical classification framework was built to diagnose cytomegalovirus status from the catalog of TCR beta chain sequences. In a later analysis, TCR nucleotide sequences were compared against IMGT/GENE-DB human TR gene sequences so that V and J genes could be assigned. A later analysis assigned CDR3 sequences and most-parsimonious VDJ recombination scenarios with the TCRdist pipeline. In a later analysis, each TCR beta chain was defined by its CDR3 amino acid sequence together with its V-gene family, and reads without a unique V-gene family were excluded. To address suspected cross-contamination and a sequencing artifact, a later analysis removed some 620 highly shared, low-generation-probability nucleotide sequences. A later analysis calculated a clonal expansion index for each public chain from normalized within-repertoire ranks of inferred template counts. A later analysis computed generation probabilities with a VDJ recombination model fitted to out-of-frame rearrangements, and checked the results against IGoR. A later analysis scored TCR-TCR, TCR-HLA and TCR-CMV co-occurrence with hypergeometric tests, applying a repertoire-size bias correction to TCR pairs. False discovery rates were estimated in a later analysis by permuting HLA or CMV assignments 20 times. In a later analysis, co-occurring TCRs were grouped with DBSCAN, and TCRdist sequence similarity was added when clustering was performed within HLA-allele-positive subsets. Co-occurrence clustering excluded repertoires with fewer than 30,000 or more than 120,000 public chains, plus five with anomalous nucleotide sharing. TCRdb re-hosts the immuneACCESS table, in-frame sequences only. Its copies lack some clones; in the studies checked, an unresolved V gene accounts for under half of them, and the cause for the rest is not known. V, J and clone size derive from that table, while D and trimming were established from the DNA sequence. Present in this sample are about 120,000 clones, around a tenth of which were seen just once. 3% to 3.5% of the sample is in the top ten clones.

The sample holds a few counts of this clone. Its antigen has not been determined. Base qualities are not provided; no much larger clone lies one nucleotide away. The CDR3 runs 13 residues from the cysteine to the phenylalanine. Only the CDR3 part of the read is kept: 39 bases, read in frame from the first base. The germline V gene (reference sequence) yields GTSNPN for CDR1 and SVGIG for CDR2. Deletion took 4 bases off V and 11 bases off J, with a span of 20 bases between the germline ends. Findings and caveats that apply to the study as a whole: Because counts were too low, roughly 17 rarely observed V segments, including chromosome 9 orphons, were left out of the earlier analysis of a few hundred of the donors. The cohort was sequenced for TCR beta chains only, and without alpha or paired-chain data the features that could be detected were limited. Because HLA typing was missing for some donors at each locus, association tests included only the typed subset. When HLA alleles, especially DR and DQ, strongly co-occurred, attributing TCR associations to individual alleles was difficult. A later analysis associated 16,951 TCR beta sequences with specific HLA alleles at a false discovery rate of 0.05. A total of fewer than 200 TCR beta chains were listed by the study as associated with cytomegalovirus. The 87-base-pair reads could not distinguish some IMGT-functional V segments, including TRBV6-2 and TRBV6-3, so those segments were excluded. Across donors, most TCR sequences were observed very rarely, whereas some public TCRs were present in many individuals. In a later analysis, HLA-associated TCR beta chains were found to be more clonally expanded and to have lower generation probabilities than equally common non-associated chains. The authors suggested that the approach could potentially be generalized to other disease states and immunological phenotypes. A further reported finding was that TCR beta sequences accurately predicted the HLA-A and HLA-B alleles for most subjects in the first cohort. In both the original and validation cohorts, the classifier was reported to diagnose cytomegalovirus status with high specificity and sensitivity. Linkage disequilibrium might explain the correlated functional status among segregating V segments, but an unknown experimental factor could not be excluded. The sequencing pipeline was judged likely to have produced a cluster of highly shared sequence variants as a technical artifact. A later analysis found that most CMV-associated TCR beta chains appeared HLA-restricted, with HLA associations seemingly driven largely by CMV exposure. Sequencing depth was assumed to be roughly uniform across donors in the presence/absence analyses, though that assumption may not hold. According to a later analysis, parvovirus B19, influenza, CMV and Epstein-Barr virus appeared linked to several top co-occurrence clusters. In an earlier analysis of 587 of the donors, most TCR beta V segments were observed in productive rearrangements about 87% or about 30% of the time, broadly matching IMGT annotations. Immune exposure information for the cohort was limited to CMV serostatus. A later genetic analysis reported fewer N-insertions in productive TCRs among donors in an Asian-associated ancestry cluster than the roughly 700-donor mean. Three of the identified cytomegalovirus-associated TCR beta chains were confirmed in vitro to be specific for cytomegalovirus antigens. In a later analysis, the rate of TCR association differed among HLA loci, with DRB1 alleles having the most associated TCRs and HLA-C alleles having the fewest. An association between a missense DCLRE1C variant and V-gene and J-gene trimming of TCR beta chains was found in a later genetic analysis and replicated in an independent cohort.

The receptor's source is a man aged 25-40 years in good health and CMV-seronegative. The sample comprised PBMCs. The rearranged segments are TRBV30 and TRBJ1-1; a tentative D call is TRBD1 (5 bases match). The CDR3 sequence is CAWTTQPGFWAFF. At the DNA level, the sequence is TGTGCCTGGACCACTCAACCAGGGTTTTGGGCTTTCTTT.